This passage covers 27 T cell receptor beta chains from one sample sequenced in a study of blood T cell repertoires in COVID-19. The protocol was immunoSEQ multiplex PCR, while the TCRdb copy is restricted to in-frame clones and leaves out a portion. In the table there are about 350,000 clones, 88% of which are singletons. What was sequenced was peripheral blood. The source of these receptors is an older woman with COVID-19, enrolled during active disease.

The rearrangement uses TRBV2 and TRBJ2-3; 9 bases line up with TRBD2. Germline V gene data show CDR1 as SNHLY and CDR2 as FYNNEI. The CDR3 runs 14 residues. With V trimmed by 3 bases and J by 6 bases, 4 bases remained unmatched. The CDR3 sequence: CASSERGGADTQYF. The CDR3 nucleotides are TGTGCCAGCAGTGAGCGCGGGGGGGCGGATACGCAGTATTTT.

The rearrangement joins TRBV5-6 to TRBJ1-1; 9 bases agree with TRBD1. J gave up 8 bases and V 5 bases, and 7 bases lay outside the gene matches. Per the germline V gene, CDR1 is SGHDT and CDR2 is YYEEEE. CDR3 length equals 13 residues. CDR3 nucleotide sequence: TGTGCCAGCAGTCCCGGGACAGGGCGCGAAGCTTTCTTT. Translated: CASSPGTGREAFF.

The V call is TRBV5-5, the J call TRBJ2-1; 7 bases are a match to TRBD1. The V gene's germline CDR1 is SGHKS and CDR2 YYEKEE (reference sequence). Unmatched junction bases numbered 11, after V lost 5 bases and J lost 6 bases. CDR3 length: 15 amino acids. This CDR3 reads CASRRRDRATNEQFF. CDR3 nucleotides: TGTGCCAGCAGACGCCGCGACAGGGCTACCAATGAGCAGTTCTTC.

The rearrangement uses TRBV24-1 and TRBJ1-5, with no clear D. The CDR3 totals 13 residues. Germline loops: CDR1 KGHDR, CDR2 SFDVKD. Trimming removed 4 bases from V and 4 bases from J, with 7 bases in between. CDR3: CATSESGNQPQHF. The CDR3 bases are TGTGCCACCAGTGAGTCCGGGAATCAGCCCCAGCATTTT.

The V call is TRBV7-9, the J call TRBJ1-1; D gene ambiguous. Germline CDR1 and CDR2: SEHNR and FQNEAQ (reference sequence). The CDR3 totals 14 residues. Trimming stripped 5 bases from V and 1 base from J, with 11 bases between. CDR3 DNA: TGTGCCAGCAGCCAGAACCCAGGGAACACTGAAGCTTTCTTT. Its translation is CASSQNPGNTEAFF.

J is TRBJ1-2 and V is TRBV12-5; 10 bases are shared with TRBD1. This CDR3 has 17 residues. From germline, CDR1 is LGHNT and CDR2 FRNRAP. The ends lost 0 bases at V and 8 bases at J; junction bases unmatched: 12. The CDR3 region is CASGLVVEGQGYGGYTF. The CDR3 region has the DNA TGTGCTAGTGGTTTGGTAGTGGAGGGACAGGGGTACGGGGGCTACACCTTC.

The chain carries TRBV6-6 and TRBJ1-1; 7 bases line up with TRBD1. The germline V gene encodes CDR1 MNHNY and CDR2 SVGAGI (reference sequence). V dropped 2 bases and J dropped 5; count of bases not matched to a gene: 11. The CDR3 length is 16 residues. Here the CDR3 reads CASSYGYRGSKTEAFF. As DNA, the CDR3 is TGTGCCAGCAGTTACGGTTACAGGGGAAGTAAGACTGAAGCTTTCTTT.

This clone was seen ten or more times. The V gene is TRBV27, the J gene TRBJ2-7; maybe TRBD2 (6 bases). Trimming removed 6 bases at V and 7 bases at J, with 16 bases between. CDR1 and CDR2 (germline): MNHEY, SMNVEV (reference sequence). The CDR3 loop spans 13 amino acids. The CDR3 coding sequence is TGTGCCAGCAGCTACGGAGGGCAGGGTGAGCAGTACTTC. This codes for CASSYGGQGEQYF.

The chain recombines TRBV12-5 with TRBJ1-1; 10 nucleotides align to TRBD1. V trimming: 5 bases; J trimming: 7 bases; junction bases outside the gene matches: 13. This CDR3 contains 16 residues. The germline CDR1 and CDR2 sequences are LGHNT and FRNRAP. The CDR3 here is CASGTSRTGGGLEAFF. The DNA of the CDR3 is TGTGCTAGTGGTACCAGTCGGACAGGGGGTGGTCTTGAAGCTTTCTTT.

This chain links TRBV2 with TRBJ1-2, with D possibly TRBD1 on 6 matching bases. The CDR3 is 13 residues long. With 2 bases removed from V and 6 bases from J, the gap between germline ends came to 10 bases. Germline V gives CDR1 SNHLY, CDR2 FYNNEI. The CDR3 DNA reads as TGTGCCAGCAGTGAACAGGGGAGGGATGGCTACACCTTC. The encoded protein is CASSEQGRDGYTF.

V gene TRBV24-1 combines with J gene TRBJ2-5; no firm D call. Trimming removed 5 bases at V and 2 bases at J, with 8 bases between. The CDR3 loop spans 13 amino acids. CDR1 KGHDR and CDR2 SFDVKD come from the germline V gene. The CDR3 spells CATSVREQETQYF. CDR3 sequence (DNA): TGTGCCACCAGTGTAAGAGAACAAGAGACCCAGTACTTC.

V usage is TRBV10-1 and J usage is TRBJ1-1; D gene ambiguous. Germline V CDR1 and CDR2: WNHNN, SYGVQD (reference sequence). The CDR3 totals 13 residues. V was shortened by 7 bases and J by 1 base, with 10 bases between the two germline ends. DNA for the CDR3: TGCGCCAGCAAGTCGGCGGGGAACACTGAAGCTTTCTTT. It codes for CASKSAGNTEAFF.

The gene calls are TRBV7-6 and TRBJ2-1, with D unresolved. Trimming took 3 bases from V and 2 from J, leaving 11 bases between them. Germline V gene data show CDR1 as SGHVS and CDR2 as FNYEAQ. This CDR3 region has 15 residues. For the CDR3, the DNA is TGTGCCAGCAGCTTCGACACGACCGCCTACAATGAGCAGTTCTTC. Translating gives CASSFDTTAYNEQFF.

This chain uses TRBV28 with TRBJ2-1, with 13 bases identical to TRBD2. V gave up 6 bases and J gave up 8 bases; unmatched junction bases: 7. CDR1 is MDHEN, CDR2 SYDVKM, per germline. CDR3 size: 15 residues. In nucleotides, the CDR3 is TGTGCCAGCAGCAAACTAGCGGGGGGGCTGGATGAGCAGTTCTTC. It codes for CASSKLAGGLDEQFF.

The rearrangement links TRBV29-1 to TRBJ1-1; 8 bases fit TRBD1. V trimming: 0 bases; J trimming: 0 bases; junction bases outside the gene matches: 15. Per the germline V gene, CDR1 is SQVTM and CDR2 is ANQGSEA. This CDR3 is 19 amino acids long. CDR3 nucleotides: TGCAGCGTTGAAGATGCCCTCCCGACAGGGGCCCATCTGAACACTGAAGCTTTCTTT. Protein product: CSVEDALPTGAHLNTEAFF.

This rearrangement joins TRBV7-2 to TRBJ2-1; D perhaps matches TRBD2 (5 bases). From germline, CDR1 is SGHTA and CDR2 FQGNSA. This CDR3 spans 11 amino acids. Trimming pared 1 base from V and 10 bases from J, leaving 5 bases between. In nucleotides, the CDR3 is TGTGCCAGCAGCTTAGGAGGGGAGCAGTTCTTC. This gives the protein CASSLGGEQFF.

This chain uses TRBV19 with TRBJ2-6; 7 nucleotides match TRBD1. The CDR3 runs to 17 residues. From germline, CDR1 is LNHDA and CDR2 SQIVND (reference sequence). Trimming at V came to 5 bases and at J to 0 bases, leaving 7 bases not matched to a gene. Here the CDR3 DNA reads TGTGCCAGTAGTCGGGCAGGGGGATCCTCTGGGGCCAACGTCCTGACTTTC. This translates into CASSRAGGSSGANVLTF. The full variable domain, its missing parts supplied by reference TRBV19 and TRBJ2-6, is DGGITQSPKYLFRKEGQNVTLSCEQNLNHDAMYWYRQDPGQGLRLIYYSQIVNDFQKGDIAEGYSVSREKKESFPLTVTSAQKNPTAFYLCASSRAGGSSGANVLTFGAGSRLTVL.

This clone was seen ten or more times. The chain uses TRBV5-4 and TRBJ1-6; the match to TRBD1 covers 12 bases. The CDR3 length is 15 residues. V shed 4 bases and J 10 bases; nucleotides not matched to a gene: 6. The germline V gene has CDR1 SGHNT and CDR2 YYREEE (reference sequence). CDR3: CASSARDRGPSPLHF. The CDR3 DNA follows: TGTGCCAGCAGCGCGAGGGACAGGGGGCCCTCACCCCTCCACTTT.

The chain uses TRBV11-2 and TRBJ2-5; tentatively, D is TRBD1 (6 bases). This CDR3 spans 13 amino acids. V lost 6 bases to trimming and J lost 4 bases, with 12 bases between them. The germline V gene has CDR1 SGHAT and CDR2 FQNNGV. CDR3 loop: CASSDSRGETQYF. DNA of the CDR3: TGTGCCAGCAGTGATTCCAGGGGAGAGACCCAGTACTTC. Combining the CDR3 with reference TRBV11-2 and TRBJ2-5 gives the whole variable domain EAGVAQSPRYKIIEKRQSVAFWCNPISGHATLYWYQQILGQGPKLLIQFQNNGVVDDSQLPKDRFSAERLKGVDSTLKIQPAKLEDSAVYLCASSDSRGETQYFGPGTRLLVL.

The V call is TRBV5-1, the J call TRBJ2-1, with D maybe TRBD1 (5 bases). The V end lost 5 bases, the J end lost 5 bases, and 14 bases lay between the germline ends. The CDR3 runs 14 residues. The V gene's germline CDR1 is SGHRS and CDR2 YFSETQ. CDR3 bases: TGCGCCAGCAGACGACAGCTGACAGACAATGAGCAGTTCTTC. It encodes CASRRQLTDNEQFF.

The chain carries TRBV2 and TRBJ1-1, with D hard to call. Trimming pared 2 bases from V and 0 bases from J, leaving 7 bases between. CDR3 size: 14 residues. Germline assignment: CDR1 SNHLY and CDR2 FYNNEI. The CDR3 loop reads CASSERSLNTEAFF. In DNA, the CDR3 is TGTGCCAGCAGTGAAAGGAGTCTGAACACTGAAGCTTTCTTT. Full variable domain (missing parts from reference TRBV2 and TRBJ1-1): EPEVTQTPSHQVTQMGQEVILRCVPISNHLYFYWYRQILGQKVEFLVSFYNNEISEKSEIFDDQFSVERPDGSNFTLKIRSTKLEDSAMYFCASSERSLNTEAFFGQGTRLTVV.

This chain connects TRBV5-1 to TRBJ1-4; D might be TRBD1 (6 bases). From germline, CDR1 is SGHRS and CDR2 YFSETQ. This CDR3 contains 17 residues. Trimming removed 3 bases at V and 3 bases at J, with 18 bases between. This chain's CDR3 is CASSWRRLQGPNEKLFF. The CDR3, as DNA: TGCGCCAGCAGCTGGAGACGGTTACAGGGCCCTAATGAAAAACTGTTTTTT.

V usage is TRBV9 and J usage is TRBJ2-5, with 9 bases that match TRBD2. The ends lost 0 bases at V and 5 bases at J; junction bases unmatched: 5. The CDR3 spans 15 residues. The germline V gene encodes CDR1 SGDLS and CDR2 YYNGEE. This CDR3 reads CASSVGSGGLETQYF. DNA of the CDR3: TGTGCCAGCAGCGTAGGGAGCGGGGGGCTTGAGACCCAGTACTTC.

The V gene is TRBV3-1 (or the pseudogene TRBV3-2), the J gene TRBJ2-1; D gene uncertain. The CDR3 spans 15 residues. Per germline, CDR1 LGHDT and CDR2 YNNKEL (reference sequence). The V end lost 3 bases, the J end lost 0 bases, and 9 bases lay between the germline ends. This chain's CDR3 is CASSHPMSSYNEQFF. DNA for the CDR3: TGTGCCAGCAGCCATCCGATGAGCTCCTACAATGAGCAGTTCTTC.

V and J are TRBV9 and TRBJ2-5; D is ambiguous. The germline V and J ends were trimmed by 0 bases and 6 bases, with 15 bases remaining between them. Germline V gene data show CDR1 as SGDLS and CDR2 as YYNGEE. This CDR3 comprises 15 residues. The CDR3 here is CASSVVASPSQTQYF. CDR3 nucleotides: TGTGCCAGCAGCGTAGTCGCGTCCCCATCACAGACCCAGTACTTC.

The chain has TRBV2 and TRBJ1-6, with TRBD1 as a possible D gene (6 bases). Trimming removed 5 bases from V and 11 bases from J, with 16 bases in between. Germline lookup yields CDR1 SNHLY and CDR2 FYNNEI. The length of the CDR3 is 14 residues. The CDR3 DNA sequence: TGTGCCAGCAGTAGACAGGAGCTTGGGGCACCCCTCCACTTT. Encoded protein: CASSRQELGAPLHF.

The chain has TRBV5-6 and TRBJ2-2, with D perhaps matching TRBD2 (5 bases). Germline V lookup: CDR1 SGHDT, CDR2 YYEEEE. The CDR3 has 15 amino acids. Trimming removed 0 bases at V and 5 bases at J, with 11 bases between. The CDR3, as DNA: TGTGCCAGCAGCTTGGAGAGGGTAATAACCGGGGAGCTGTTTTTT. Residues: CASSLERVITGELFF. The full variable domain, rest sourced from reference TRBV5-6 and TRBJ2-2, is DAGVTQSPTHLIKTRGQQVTLRCSPKSGHDTVSWYQQALGQGPQFIFQYYEEEERQRGNFPDRFSGHQFPNYSSELNVNALLLGDSALYLCASSLERVITGELFFGEGSRLTVL.